These 5 T cell receptor beta chains came from one sample sequenced in a study of PD-1 blockade in classical Hodgkin lymphoma. The repertoire was sequenced with immunoSEQ multiplex PCR; TCRdb's copy has only in-frame clones and lacks some. The table has tens of thousands of clones, about two thirds seen once; the top ten hold 17%. No patient escaped relapse after autologous stem cell transplantation, and brentuximab vedotin exposure varied. The source material was peripheral blood mononuclear cells (PBMCs), sampled at baseline. These receptors were collected from a human donor with classical Hodgkin lymphoma.

The chain couples TRBV7-8 to TRBJ2-5; 9 nucleotides align to TRBD2. The CDR3 has 19 amino acids. Trimming cost V 5 bases and J 2 bases; bases outside gene matches: 18. CDR1 is SGHVS and CDR2 is FQNEAQ in the germline V gene. CDR3 DNA sequence: TGTGCCAGCAGCCCCCGAGGGCAGCGGGAGGCCCGCCGACAAGAGACCCAGTACTTC. Translated, it gives CASSPRGQREARRQETQYF.

The chain uses TRBV19 and TRBJ2-3, with unresolved D. The CDR3 totals 16 residues. V lost 1 base and J 1 base, leaving 12 bases between the germline ends. Germline V gene data show CDR1 as LNHDA and CDR2 as SQIVND (reference sequence). The CDR3 sequence: CASSIVSSMGTDTQYF. The CDR3 DNA reads TGTGCCAGTAGTATAGTGTCGTCCATGGGCACAGATACGCAGTATTTT.

This clone has a handful of counts. The chain employs TRBV29-1 and TRBJ1-2; D remains unclear. The CDR3 is 13 residues long. V lost 6 bases and J lost 4, with 15 bases in between. Germline V gene lookup returns CDR1 SQVTM and CDR2 ANQGSEA. The CDR3 DNA reads TGCAGCGTCGAACCCCGTGGAACCTATGGCTACACCTTC. Translating gives CSVEPRGTYGYTF.

This clone came up once. V is TRBV19 and J is TRBJ1-1; D is uncertain. This CDR3 has 12 residues. V lost 8 bases and J 0 bases, leaving 7 bases between the germline ends. Germline V CDR1 and CDR2: LNHDA, SQIVND (reference sequence). The CDR3 spells CASGFLNTEAFF. The CDR3 DNA is TGTGCCAGTGGGTTCTTGAACACTGAAGCTTTCTTT.

The sample holds one count of this clone. The chain couples TRBV28 to TRBJ1-4; D is undetermined. Per the germline V gene, CDR1 is MDHEN and CDR2 is SYDVKM. V lost 2 bases and J lost 8, with 6 bases in between. This CDR3 has 12 amino acids. CDR3 coding DNA: TGTGCCAGCAGTTTACTGGGGGAAAAACTGTTTTTT. Its protein is CASSLLGEKLFF.